These 25 T cell receptor beta chains share one sample of origin, sequenced in a study. One entry per CDR3 protein, called by TCRdb with MiXCR from the 5' RACE reads. The sample shows about 550 distinct CDR3 sequences, approximately 9% of them seen only once. Sequencing used total memory T cells from blood PBMCs. Described subset: transitional memory CD4+ T cells. The receptors derive from a male donor with HIV.

J is TRBJ2-2 and V is TRBV6-1; D gene ambiguous. V gave up 7 bases and J gave up 0 bases, with 12 bases separating them. Germline CDR1 MNHNS, CDR2 SASEGT. This CDR3 has 15 amino acids. CDR3 coding DNA: TGTGCCAGCAATCCGACTCGGGCGAACACCGGGGAGCTGTTTTTT. Encoded protein: CASNPTRANTGELFF.

This clonotype rates as large. The V gene is TRBV9, the J gene TRBJ1-6; D call uncertain. V lost 0 bases and J 6 bases, leaving 13 bases between the germline ends. The germline gives CDR1 SGDLS, CDR2 YYNGEE. The CDR3 extends over 16 amino acids. The CDR3 nucleotides read TGTGCCAGCAGCGTAGCGGTAGGAGCTGTTAATTCACCCCTCCACTTT. This sequence encodes CASSVAVGAVNSPLHF.

The chain recombines TRBV20-1 with TRBJ2-5; 11 positions agree with TRBD2. The CDR3 runs to 16 residues. V lost 1 base to trimming and J lost 2 bases; unmatched junction nucleotides: 6. CDR1 is DFQATT, CDR2 SNEGSKA, per germline (reference sequence). The CDR3 nucleotides read TGCAGTGCTAGAGCTAGCGGGAGGCGGGAACAAGAGACCCAGTACTTC. Encoded protein: CSARASGRREQETQYF.

This clonotype was seen more than once but under ten times. The V call is TRBV10-1, the J call TRBJ2-1, with D possibly matching TRBD2 (6 bases). Between the trimmed V and J ends, which lost 7 bases and 8 bases, there was a span of 18 bases. CDR1 and CDR2 from the germline V gene are WNHNN and SYGVQD (reference sequence). The CDR3 has 14 residues. The CDR3 coding sequence is TGCGCCAGCACCTCCCTTCCCGGGAGCTATGAGCAGTTCTTC. Protein: CASTSLPGSYEQFF.

The chain carries TRBV27 and TRBJ1-5; 7 positions agree with TRBD1. Trimming at V came to 5 bases and at J to 3 bases, leaving 7 bases not matched to a gene. Germline lookup yields CDR1 MNHEY and CDR2 SMNVEV (reference sequence). The length of the CDR3 is 15 residues. CDR3 nucleotide sequence: TGTGCCAGCAGTATTCGGGGACAGAACAATCAGCCCCAGCATTTT. Translating gives CASSIRGQNNQPQHF.

This clonotype was counted only a few times. This chain links TRBV5-1 with TRBJ2-2, with 7 positions matching TRBD1. Germline CDR1 SGHRS, CDR2 YFSETQ. The V gene end was trimmed by 4 bases and the J gene end by 3 bases; junction bases not matched to a gene: 3. This CDR3 has 14 residues. DNA of the CDR3: TGCGCCAGCAGCAGGACAGGCGACACCGGGGAGCTGTTTTTT. Its protein product is CASSRTGDTGELFF.

Only a few counts were recorded for this clonotype. The chain combines TRBV10-1 with TRBJ1-3, with D tentatively TRBD1 (6 bases). The germline CDR1 and CDR2 sequences are WNHNN and SYGVQD (reference sequence). The CDR3 runs 17 residues. V lost 6 bases and J lost 3, with 21 bases in between. The CDR3 DNA is TGCGCCAGCAGGGTCTCCTCAGGGGACCGGAGTGGAAACACCATATATTTT. Translating it yields CASRVSSGDRSGNTIYF.

By share of the sample, this clonotype is large. This rearrangement joins TRBV15 to TRBJ2-4; 11 nucleotides match TRBD1. This CDR3 has 20 amino acids. Germline V gene lookup returns CDR1 LNHNV and CDR2 YYDKDF (reference sequence). V lost 2 bases and J lost 0; bases outside the gene matches: 12. In nucleotides, the CDR3 is TGTGCCACCAGCAGAACTAAGGACAGGGGGCTCTCCCTAGCCAAAAACATTCAGTACTTC. Its translation is CATSRTKDRGLSLAKNIQYF.

By sample share, this clonotype is large. The chain uses TRBV2 and TRBJ1-2; the D is unclear. Per germline, CDR1 SNHLY and CDR2 FYNNEI. The CDR3 extends over 15 amino acids. With 3 bases removed from V and 0 bases from J, the gap between germline ends came to 11 bases. CDR3 bases: TGTGCCAGCAGTGACCAGGACCCTGCTAACTATGGCTACACCTTC. This encodes CASSDQDPANYGYTF.

This clonotype has only a few counts. The chain joins TRBV7-8 to TRBJ1-1; D gene uncertain. The CDR3 is 12 amino acids. Germline V gene lookup returns CDR1 SGHVS and CDR2 FQNEAQ. The germline V and J ends were trimmed by 7 bases and 4 bases, with 10 bases remaining between them. The CDR3 region has the DNA TGTGCCAGCACCCACACTGGCACTGAAGCTTTCTTT. Its translation is CASTHTGTEAFF.

The sample holds a few counts of this clonotype. This chain connects TRBV6-1 to TRBJ2-2; D is perhaps TRBD2 (6 bases). This CDR3 has 14 amino acids. CDR1 is MNHNS and CDR2 is SASEGT in the germline V gene. Trimming took 1 base from V and 9 from J, leaving 12 bases between them. DNA of the CDR3: TGTGCCAGCAGTGAAGTGGGCGGGACCTGGGAGCTGTTTTTT. This encodes CASSEVGGTWELFF.

This clonotype is labeled large. This chain uses TRBV7-9 with TRBJ2-2, with a weak D call TRBD2 (7 bases). Trimming took 3 bases from V and 5 from J, leaving 13 bases between them. The CDR3 contains 15 residues. Germline CDR1 and CDR2: SEHNR and FQNEAQ (reference sequence). CDR3 DNA sequence: TGTGCCAGCAGCTTTGTCGGGGGGCTAACCGGGGAGCTGTTTTTT. Its protein product is CASSFVGGLTGELFF.

The chain has TRBV12-3 or TRBV12-4 and TRBJ2-1; TRBD2 is a possible D gene (5 bases). The CDR3 is 13 residues long. V was pared by 4 bases and J by 6 bases, with 10 bases between. The CDR3 reads CASSWESPNEQFF. The CDR3 DNA reads TGTGCCAGCAGTTGGGAGTCCCCCAATGAGCAGTTCTTC.

V is TRBV11-1 and J is TRBJ2-7; tentative D call: TRBD2 (5 bases). The CDR3 extends over 15 amino acids. Germline V gives CDR1 SGHAT, CDR2 FQDESV (reference sequence). The V gene lost 6 bases and the J gene lost 4 bases, with 19 bases spanning the gap. This chain's CDR3 is CASSLGPEPGYEQYF. The CDR3 nucleotides are TGTGCCAGCAGTCTTGGTCCGGAGCCGGGATACGAGCAGTACTTC.

This clonotype has only a few counts. J is TRBJ2-7 and V is TRBV24-1; 10 nucleotides agree with TRBD1. The germline CDR1 and CDR2 sequences are KGHDR and SFDVKD. CDR3 length equals 15 residues. Unmatched junction bases numbered 7, after V lost 4 bases and J lost 5 bases. The CDR3 DNA follows: TGTGCCACCAGTGACCCATCGACAGGGGGCCACGAGCAGTACTTC. It codes for CATSDPSTGGHEQYF.

The chain combines TRBV4-1 with TRBJ1-6; D is unclear. The germline gives CDR1 MGHRA, CDR2 YSYEKL. This CDR3 is 16 amino acids long. V shed 1 base and J shed 5 bases, with 12 bases lying between them. CDR3 amino acids: CASSQVRAPDNSPLHF. As DNA, the CDR3 is TGCGCCAGCAGCCAAGTCCGGGCCCCGGATAATTCACCCCTCCACTTT.

V is TRBV10-3 and J is TRBJ2-1; D remains unclear. This CDR3 has 11 residues. CDR1 is ENHRY, CDR2 SYGVKD, per germline. V shed 10 bases and J shed 7 bases, with 11 bases lying between them. The CDR3 loop reads CATALGNEQFF. CDR3 in DNA: TGTGCCACCGCTTTGGGGAATGAGCAGTTCTTC.

CDR3 loop: CASSLQALNTEAFF. As DNA, the CDR3 is TGTGCCAGCAGCTTACAGGCACTGAACACTGAAGCTTTCTTT. This sequence joins TRBV11-1 and TRBJ1-1; the D is unclear. Germline assignment: CDR1 SGHAT and CDR2 FQDESV (reference sequence). This CDR3 has 14 residues. The ends were cut back, 2 bases at V and 0 bases at J, with 7 bases in the middle.

This clonotype has just a few counts. V gene TRBV12-2 combines with J gene TRBJ2-7; the D call of TRBD1 is as the table states it, not checked on the DNA. TRBV12-2 is annotated as a pseudogene. CDR3 length: 11 residues. This CDR3 is CASPPTHEQYF. DNA for the CDR3: TGTGCAAGTCCCCCCACCCACGAGCAGTACTTC.

The chain employs TRBV7-2 and TRBJ1-2; D is possibly TRBD1 (6 bases). Germline V gene data show CDR1 as SGHTA and CDR2 as FQGNSA. The ends were cut back, 1 base at V and 8 bases at J, with 14 bases in the middle. This CDR3 has 14 residues. The CDR3, as DNA: TGTGCCAGCAGCTTAGGACAGGCCCGCCTCGGCTACACCTTC. Its translation: CASSLGQARLGYTF.

Relative to its sample, this clonotype is large (0.1 to 1%). V and J are TRBV29-1 and TRBJ2-1, with D maybe TRBD1 (5 bases). The CDR3 has 14 residues. Trimming left V 3 bases short and J 0 bases short, with 9 bases between. Germline CDR1 reads SQVTM; CDR2 reads ANQGSEA. The CDR3 here is CSVDGASSYNEQFF. The CDR3 DNA follows: TGCAGCGTTGATGGGGCAAGCTCCTACAATGAGCAGTTCTTC.

This sequence joins TRBV28 and TRBJ2-2; 10 bases agree with TRBD2. There are 18 residues in the CDR3. The junction had 9 bases not matched to a gene; V was cut back by 4 bases and J by 1 base. The germline gives CDR1 MDHEN, CDR2 SYDVKM. The chain's CDR3 is CASSSRTSGPLNTGELFF. DNA for the CDR3: TGTGCCAGCAGTTCCCGGACTAGCGGACCTCTGAACACCGGGGAGCTGTTTTTT.

A few counts support this clonotype. The rearrangement links TRBV25-1 to TRBJ1-3; D not certain. V lost 6 bases and J lost 4, with 19 bases in between. The CDR3 loop spans 16 amino acids. Germline CDR1 reads MGHDK; CDR2 reads SYGVNS. CDR3 nucleotide sequence: TGTGCCAGCAGCCTTAATAGGCAGGAGGTCGGAAACACCATATATTTT. Its translation: CASSLNRQEVGNTIYF. Based on the CDR3 plus reference TRBV25-1 and TRBJ1-3, the full variable domain is EADIYQTPRYLVIGTGKKITLECSQTMGHDKMYWYQQDPGMELHLIHYSYGVNSTEKGDLSSESTVSRIRTEHFPLTLESARPSHTSQYLCASSLNRQEVGNTIYFGEGSWLTVV.

There are a few counts of this clonotype. The CDR3 region has the DNA TGCAGTGCTAGAACTCCTGGGGGCAATGAGCAGTTCTTC. Its translation: CSARTPGGNEQFF. The rearrangement joins TRBV20-1 to TRBJ2-1; D could derive from TRBD1 or TRBD2 (5 bases each). The germline V gene encodes CDR1 DFQATT and CDR2 SNEGSKA (reference sequence). This CDR3 comprises 13 residues. Trimming stripped 2 bases from V and 6 bases from J, with 11 bases between.

This clonotype was picked up a small number of times. The chain links TRBV11-2 to TRBJ2-5, with TRBD2 matching 15 bases. The CDR3 contains 16 residues. Losses at the gene ends were 4 bases for V and 5 bases for J; bases not matched to a gene: 5. Germline V lookup: CDR1 SGHAT, CDR2 FQNNGV. CDR3: CASSYGLAGGLETQYF. CDR3 sequence (DNA): TGTGCCAGCAGCTACGGACTAGCGGGAGGGCTGGAGACCCAGTACTTC.